This T cell receptor beta chain comes out of a study of Ad26.COV2.S vaccination and SARS-CoV-2 variants (dated by TCRdb to the early 2020s). Context from the whole study: Donors in the vaccine arm were drawn from COV1001, a phase I-IIa trial of Ad26.COV2.S in healthy adults that was multicentre, randomized, double-blind and placebo-controlled. Ad26.COV2.S was given intramuscularly at 5x10^10 or 1x10^11 viral particles, as a single shot or as two shots 56 days apart. TCRbeta repertoire sequencing was used to assess the specificity and breadth of SARS-CoV-2-reactive T cell receptors after Ad26.COV2.S vaccination. The TCR-sequenced set comprised approximately 32 samples: about 19 Ad26.COV2.S vaccine recipients, 5 placebo recipients and 8 SARS-CoV-2 convalescent individuals. Participants in the trial were split at random into five groups of five each, receiving low-dose or high-dose Ad26.COV2.S once or twice, or else placebo on both occasions. Investigators remained blinded to trial group allocation during experiments and outcome assessment.

The immunoSEQ Assay was used to sequence TCRbeta CDR3 regions. After extraction, genomic DNA underwent amplification by bias-controlled multiplex PCR, followed by high-throughput sequencing. On the study's bioinformatics: To quantify the absolute abundance of each unique TCRbeta CDR3 region, sequences were collapsed and filtered. T cell fraction was estimated by normalizing TCRbeta template counts to usable DNA, which was measured by amplifying reference genes present in all nucleated cells. Repertoire TCRs were annotated as SARS-CoV-2-specific by exact matching of V gene, CDR3 amino acid sequence and J gene to a known reactive TCR set. The reference SARS-CoV-2 TCR set came from MIRA and was filtered for enrichment in COVID-19-positive ImmuneCODE repertoires, removing public or cross-reactive TCRs. Using the MIRA antigens, annotated TCRs were further analysed by specific ORF or by position within an ORF. Breadth was defined as the number of annotated unique rearrangements divided by the total number of unique productive rearrangements, and depth was defined as the summed frequency of the annotated unique rearrangements. Two-sided Wilcoxon rank-sum tests were applied when comparing TCR breadth between groups. TCRdb carries this immuneACCESS record with in-frame sequences only. Its versions omit some clonotypes, under half of them owing to an unresolved V gene in the studies checked, with the rest unexplained. The DNA was the basis for D and trimming; V, J and clone size are from that table. In all, the sample holds some 480,000 clones, and 70% to 90% of those were seen once. Together, the top ten hold 9.5% to 15% of the sample.

The sample's treatment or condition label, decoded: 19 received Ad26.COV2.S at low or high dose, single or two shots; about 5 received placebo; per-sample allocation not given. Repertoires of vaccine and placebo recipients were sequenced from samples collected on day 63 after the first injection. In Cohort 1b, roughly 25 adults aged 18-55 years were enrolled at a single site in Boston, USA, between 29 July and 7 August 2020. Ad26.COV2.S was a replication-incompetent adenovirus type 26 vector that expressed a prefusion-stabilized SARS-CoV-2 spike protein derived from the original Wuhan strain. A word on this clone: Its antigen has not been determined. No base quality values were provided; no much bigger clone lies one nucleotide off.

Summary of the overall study and its limitations: Higher spike-specific TCR breadth was observed in Ad26.COV2.S recipients than in placebo recipients (P = 0.0014). The study was not powered to compare responses between vaccine doses or regimens. Non-spike TCR breadth was comparable between vaccine and placebo recipients, consistent with the vaccine containing only spike. After vaccination, substantial breadth of spike-specific CD8+ and CD4+ T cell responses was reported. It was noted by the authors that total T cell responses may have been underestimated by the TCR breadth and depth analyses.

For CDR1 and CDR2, the germline V gene lists MGHDK and SYGVNS. The germline ends are 16 bases apart after V is trimmed by 3 bases and J by 1 base. The CDR3, cysteine through phenylalanine, is 18 amino acids long. The read is trimmed to its CDR3 DNA, 54 bases read in frame from base 1. The sequenced sample was peripheral blood, obtained in a trial of Ad26.COV2.S vaccine versus placebo. The sequence came from a person between 18 and 59 years old who received the Ad26.COV2.S COVID-19 vaccine or a placebo. Recombination connected TRBV25-1 to TRBJ2-6, and the D gene may be TRBD2, 7 bases matching. This receptor has the CDR3 CASSDVGGALSGANVLTF. The DNA reads TGTGCCAGCAGTGACGTGGGGGGGGCTCTTTCTGGGGCCAACGTCCTGACTTTC.